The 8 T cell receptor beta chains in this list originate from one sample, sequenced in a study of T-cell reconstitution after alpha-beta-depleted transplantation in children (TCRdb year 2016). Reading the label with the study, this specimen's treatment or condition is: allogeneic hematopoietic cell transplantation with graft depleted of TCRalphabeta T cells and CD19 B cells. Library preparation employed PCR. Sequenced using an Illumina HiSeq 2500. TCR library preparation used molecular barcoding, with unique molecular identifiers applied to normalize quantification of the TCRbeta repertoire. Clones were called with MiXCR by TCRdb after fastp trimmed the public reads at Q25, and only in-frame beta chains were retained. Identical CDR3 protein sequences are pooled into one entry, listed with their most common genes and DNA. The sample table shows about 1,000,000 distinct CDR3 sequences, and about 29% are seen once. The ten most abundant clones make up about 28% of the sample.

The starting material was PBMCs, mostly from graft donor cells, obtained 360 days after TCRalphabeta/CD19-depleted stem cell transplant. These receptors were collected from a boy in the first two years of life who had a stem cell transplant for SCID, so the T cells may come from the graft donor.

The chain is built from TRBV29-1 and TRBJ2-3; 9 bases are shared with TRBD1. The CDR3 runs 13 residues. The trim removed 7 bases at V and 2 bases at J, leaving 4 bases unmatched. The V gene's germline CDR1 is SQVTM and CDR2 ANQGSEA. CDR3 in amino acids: CSAGTGFTDTQYF. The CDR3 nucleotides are TGCAGCGCCGGGACAGGGTTCACAGATACGCAGTATTTT.

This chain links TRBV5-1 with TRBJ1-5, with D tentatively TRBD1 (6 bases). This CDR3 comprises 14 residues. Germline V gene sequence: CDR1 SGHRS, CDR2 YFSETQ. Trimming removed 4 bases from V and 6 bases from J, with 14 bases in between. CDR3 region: CASSPSQGIQPQHF. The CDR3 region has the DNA TGCGCCAGCAGCCCGTCTCAGGGGATTCAGCCCCAGCATTTT.

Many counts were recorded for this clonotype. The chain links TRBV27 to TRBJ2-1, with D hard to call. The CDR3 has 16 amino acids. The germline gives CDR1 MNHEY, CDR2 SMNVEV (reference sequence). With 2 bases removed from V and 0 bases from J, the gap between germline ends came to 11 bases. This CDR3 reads CASSLRTLSSYNEQFF. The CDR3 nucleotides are TGTGCCAGCAGTTTAAGGACGTTGAGCTCCTACAATGAGCAGTTCTTC.

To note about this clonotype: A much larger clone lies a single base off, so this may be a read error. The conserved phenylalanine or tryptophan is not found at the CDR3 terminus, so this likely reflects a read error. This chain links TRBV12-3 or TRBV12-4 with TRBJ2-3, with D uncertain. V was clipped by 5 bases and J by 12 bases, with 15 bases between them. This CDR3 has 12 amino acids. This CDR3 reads CASSPGPPGQYY. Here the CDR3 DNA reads TGTGCCAGCAGTCCCGGACCCCCAGGACAGTATTAT.

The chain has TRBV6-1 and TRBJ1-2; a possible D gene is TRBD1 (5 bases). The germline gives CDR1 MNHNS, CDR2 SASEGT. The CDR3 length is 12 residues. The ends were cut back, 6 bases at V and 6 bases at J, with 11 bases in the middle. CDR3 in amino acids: CASRGGVHGYTF. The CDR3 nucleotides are TGTGCCAGCAGGGGGGGGGTTCATGGCTACACCTTC.

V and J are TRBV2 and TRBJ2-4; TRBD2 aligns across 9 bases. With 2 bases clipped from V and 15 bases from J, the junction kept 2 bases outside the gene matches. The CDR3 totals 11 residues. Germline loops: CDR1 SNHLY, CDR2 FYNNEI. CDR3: CASSETSGLYF. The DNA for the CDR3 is TGTGCCAGCAGTGAAACTAGCGGGTTGTACTTC.

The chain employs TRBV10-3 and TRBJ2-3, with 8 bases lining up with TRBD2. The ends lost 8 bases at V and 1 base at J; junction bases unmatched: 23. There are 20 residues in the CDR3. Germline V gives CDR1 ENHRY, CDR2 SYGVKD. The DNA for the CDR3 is TGTGCCATCCTAACTCCCCCTGTAGGGCGGGGGGTATGGGGCACAGATACGCAGTATTTT. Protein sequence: CAILTPPVGRGVWGTDTQYF.

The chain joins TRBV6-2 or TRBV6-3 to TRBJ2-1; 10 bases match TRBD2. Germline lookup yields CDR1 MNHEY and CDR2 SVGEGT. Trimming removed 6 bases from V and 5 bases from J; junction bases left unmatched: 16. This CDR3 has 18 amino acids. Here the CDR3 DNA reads TGTGCCAGCAGCTCCCTGGGACCGGTTAGCGGGGGGCACAATGAGCAGTTCTTC. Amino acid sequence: CASSSLGPVSGGHNEQFF.